The 21 T cell receptor beta chains listed next were all sequenced from one sample in a study of cytomegalovirus exposure and HLA in healthy donors. PCR used 60 Vbeta primers and 13 Jbeta primers. Profiling relied on immunoSEQ multiplex PCR, and the TCRdb table lists in-frame clones only, not all of them. The sample has under 150,000 clones; around three quarters are singletons. Specimen: PBMCs. All receptors derive from a woman aged 40 to 49 in good health and CMV-seropositive.

The chain is built from TRBV5-1 and TRBJ2-1; D possibly corresponds to TRBD2 (5 bases). Per the germline V gene, CDR1 is SGHRS and CDR2 is YFSETQ. Trimming left V 0 bases short and J 6 bases short, with 16 bases between. The CDR3 is 16 residues long. CDR3 sequence reads: CASSLGMVRAANEQFF. The DNA of the CDR3 is TGCGCCAGCAGCTTGGGGATGGTCAGAGCGGCCAATGAGCAGTTCTTC.

The chain couples TRBV7-9 to TRBJ2-5, with D uncertain. From germline, CDR1 is SEHNR and CDR2 FQNEAQ (reference sequence). Trimming took off 3 bases at V and 4 bases at J, with 12 bases between the two ends. This CDR3 contains 14 residues. The CDR3 here is CASSFLAQAETQYF. The CDR3 coding sequence is TGTGCCAGCAGCTTTTTGGCTCAGGCAGAGACCCAGTACTTC. The full variable domain, completed using reference TRBV7-9 and TRBJ2-5, is DTGVSQNPRHKITKRGQNVTFRCDPISEHNRLYWYRQTLGQGPEFLTYFQNEAQLEKSRLLSDRFSAERPKGSFSTLEIQRTEQGDSAMYLCASSFLAQAETQYFGPGTRLLVL.

The genes are TRBV18 and TRBJ2-1, with 9 positions matching TRBD1. This CDR3 is 18 amino acids long. The J segment lost 0 bases and the V segment lost 2 bases, leaving 8 bases of the junction unmatched. Germline V gene lookup returns CDR1 KGHSH and CDR2 LQKENI. CDR3 sequence: CASSPTGTGWSSYNEQFF. The CDR3 bases are TGTGCCAGCTCACCAACCGGGACAGGGTGGAGCTCCTACAATGAGCAGTTCTTC.

J is TRBJ2-1 and V is TRBV29-1; no clear D gene. Trimming took 2 bases from V and 1 from J, leaving 9 bases between them. The length of the CDR3 is 14 residues. The V gene's germline CDR1 is SQVTM and CDR2 ANQGSEA. This CDR3 reads CSVECPRSYNEQFF. The DNA for the CDR3 is TGCAGCGTTGAATGCCCGAGGTCCTACAATGAGCAGTTCTTC.

The V and J genes are TRBV6-5 and TRBJ2-7; the D gene is possibly TRBD1 (6 bases). The V end lost 5 bases, the J end lost 3 bases, and 14 bases lay between the germline ends. The CDR3 has 14 amino acids. Germline V lookup: CDR1 MNHEY, CDR2 SVGAGI. CDR3: CASSHDRKLYEQYF. The DNA of the CDR3 is TGTGCCAGCAGTCATGACAGGAAACTCTACGAGCAGTACTTC.

The rearrangement joins TRBV19 to TRBJ2-1; possible D gene TRBD1, 7 bases. The germline V gene has CDR1 LNHDA and CDR2 SQIVND (reference sequence). The CDR3 length is 14 residues. V lost 9 bases to trimming and J lost 6 bases, with 18 bases between them. The CDR3 is CASSFGGQLNEQFF. The CDR3 nucleotides read TGTGCCAGCAGTTTCGGGGGACAGCTCAATGAGCAGTTCTTC.

The J gene is TRBJ2-3, the V gene TRBV9, with TRBD2 matching 7 bases. V lost 1 base, J lost 4 bases, and 6 bases stayed unmatched. Germline CDR1 SGDLS, CDR2 YYNGEE. The CDR3 runs to 15 residues. DNA for the CDR3: TGTGCCAGCAGCGTAAGCAGCGGGGCATCAGATACGCAGTATTTT. Translating it yields CASSVSSGASDTQYF. Full variable domain (rest looked up from reference TRBV9 and TRBJ2-3): DSGVTQTPKHLITATGQRVTLRCSPRSGDLSVYWYQQSLDQGLQFLIQYYNGEERAKGNILERFSAQQFPDLHSELNLSSLELGDSALYFCASSVSSGASDTQYFGPGTRLTVL.

The chain uses TRBV2 and TRBJ2-7; D possibly corresponds to TRBD1 (6 bases). Trimming left V 4 bases short and J 10 bases short, with 14 bases between. Germline V gene lookup returns CDR1 SNHLY and CDR2 FYNNEI. This CDR3 spans 12 amino acids. CDR3 sequence: CASSATGLRQYF. The CDR3 bases are TGTGCCAGCAGTGCCACAGGGCTGAGACAGTACTTC.

The chain joins TRBV11-2 to TRBJ1-1; 9 nucleotides match TRBD1. This CDR3 spans 15 amino acids. The J segment lost 9 bases and the V segment lost 1 base, leaving 9 bases of the junction unmatched. The V gene's germline CDR1 is SGHAT and CDR2 FQNNGV. The DNA for the CDR3 is TGTGCCAGCAGCTTAGGCCCCGGACAGGGGAGTCAAGCTTTCTTT. It codes for CASSLGPGQGSQAFF.

The chain uses TRBV9 and TRBJ1-4; D is ambiguous. Germline CDR1 is SGDLS and CDR2 is YYNGEE. This CDR3 spans 15 amino acids. The V and J ends lost 0 bases and 5 bases respectively, with 11 bases between them. In DNA form, the CDR3 reads TGTGCCAGCAGCGTAGCCGGCCGGGTAAATGAAAAACTGTTTTTT. Amino acid sequence: CASSVAGRVNEKLFF.

The chain joins TRBV19 to TRBJ2-1; 10 bases are a match to TRBD1. The CDR3 length is 17 residues. Germline values: CDR1 LNHDA, CDR2 SQIVND (reference sequence). V lost 0 bases and J lost 3; bases outside the gene matches: 5. The CDR3 is CASSIEGTGAIYNEQFF. The CDR3 DNA sequence: TGTGCCAGTAGTATAGAGGGGACAGGGGCAATCTACAATGAGCAGTTCTTC.

The rearrangement joins TRBV5-4 to TRBJ2-3; 8 nucleotides align to TRBD2. The CDR3 runs 15 residues. The V and J ends lost 2 bases and 2 bases, in that order; junction bases with no gene match: 4. Germline assignment: CDR1 SGHNT and CDR2 YYREEE (reference sequence). CDR3 sequence: CASSFGGVATDTQYF. The DNA for the CDR3 is TGTGCCAGCAGCTTCGGGGGGGTCGCCACAGATACGCAGTATTTT.

The chain recombines TRBV9 with TRBJ1-6; possibly TRBD1 for D (6 bases). This CDR3 has 14 residues. Trimming took off 3 bases at V and 10 bases at J, with 14 bases between the two ends. CDR1 SGDLS and CDR2 YYNGEE come from the germline V gene. CDR3 DNA: TGTGCCAGCAGCGCCCAACAGGGTGGGTCACCCCTCCACTTT. This sequence encodes CASSAQQGGSPLHF.

This rearrangement joins TRBV11-2 to TRBJ2-7; 9 nucleotides line up with TRBD2. Germline trimming cut 6 bases from V and 2 bases from J; bases unmatched to any gene: 8. The CDR3 has 15 amino acids. Germline V CDR1 and CDR2: SGHAT, FQNNGV. The CDR3 sequence is CASRRAGGTTYEQYF. The CDR3 bases are TGTGCCAGCAGGCGAGCGGGAGGAACAACCTACGAGCAGTACTTC. Filled out from reference TRBV11-2 and TRBJ2-7, the complete variable domain reads EAGVAQSPRYKIIEKRQSVAFWCNPISGHATLYWYQQILGQGPKLLIQFQNNGVVDDSQLPKDRFSAERLKGVDSTLKIQPAKLEDSAVYLCASRRAGGTTYEQYFGPGTRLTVT.

This sequence joins TRBV10-3 and TRBJ1-5; TRBD1 matches at 8 bases. This CDR3 has 18 residues. CDR1 and CDR2 from the germline V gene are ENHRY and SYGVKD. V lost 10 bases and J lost 1; bases outside the gene matches: 18. This chain's CDR3 is CATAEPGQVTVSNQPQHF. In DNA, the CDR3 is TGTGCCACCGCTGAGCCGGGACAGGTGACCGTGAGCAATCAGCCCCAGCATTTT.

This chain joins TRBV5-1 and TRBJ2-1; the match to TRBD1 covers 9 bases. Trimming cost V 4 bases and J 8 bases; bases outside gene matches: 7. Germline CDR1 and CDR2: SGHRS and YFSETQ. The CDR3 runs 14 residues. The CDR3 spells CASSPMTGGHEQFF. The CDR3 DNA reads as TGCGCCAGCAGCCCCATGACAGGGGGGCATGAGCAGTTCTTC.

The rearrangement links TRBV19 to TRBJ1-3, with 8 bases matching TRBD1. V shed 4 bases and J 4 bases; nucleotides not matched to a gene: 12. The CDR3 contains 17 residues. Germline CDR1 LNHDA, CDR2 SQIVND (reference sequence). CDR3 sequence reads: CASSKISGQAWGNTIYF. As DNA, the CDR3 is TGTGCCAGTAGTAAGATTTCGGGACAGGCTTGGGGAAACACCATATATTTT. The variable domain in full, with the rest retrieved from reference TRBV19 and TRBJ1-3, is DGGITQSPKYLFRKEGQNVTLSCEQNLNHDAMYWYRQDPGQGLRLIYYSQIVNDFQKGDIAEGYSVSREKKESFPLTVTSAQKNPTAFYLCASSKISGQAWGNTIYFGEGSWLTVV.

In its sample, this clone was seen a few times. The CDR3 bases are TGTGCCAGCAGCTTAGTGGGGGCCTCGGGCACTGAAGCTTTCTTT. Protein sequence: CASSLVGASGTEAFF. This chain uses TRBV7-8 with TRBJ1-1; D is possibly TRBD1 (6 bases). V was pared by 1 base and J by 4 bases, with 13 bases between. This CDR3 comprises 15 residues. The germline V gene encodes CDR1 SGHVS and CDR2 FQNEAQ.

This chain joins TRBV29-1 and TRBJ1-3; perhaps TRBD1 as D (6 bases). The CDR3 loop spans 13 amino acids. In germline, CDR1 is SQVTM, CDR2 ANQGSEA. Trimming stripped 3 bases from V and 2 bases from J, with 8 bases between. The CDR3 nucleotides are TGCAGCGTTGACTCAGGGGCTGGAAACACCATATATTTT. Protein: CSVDSGAGNTIYF.

This clone has only a few counts. This chain links TRBV30 with TRBJ2-7; D possibly corresponds to TRBD1 (6 bases). The ends were cut back, 2 bases at V and 9 bases at J, with 20 bases in the middle. Germline CDR1 reads GTSNPN; CDR2 reads SVGIG (reference sequence). The CDR3 loop spans 14 amino acids. This CDR3 reads CAWSKPGVYLGQYF. The CDR3 DNA reads TGTGCCTGGAGTAAACCAGGGGTATACTTGGGGCAGTACTTC.

The V call is TRBV27, the J call TRBJ2-5, with D possibly matching TRBD2 (6 bases). This CDR3 contains 14 residues. Per germline, CDR1 MNHEY and CDR2 SMNVEV (reference sequence). V was clipped by 6 bases and J by 5 bases, with 16 bases between them. DNA of the CDR3: TGTGCCAGCAGCGAACCGGGACTCGGGGAGACCCAGTACTTC. Translated, it gives CASSEPGLGETQYF.